What follows are 32 T cell receptor beta chains derived from one specimen sequenced in a study of T cells in Graves' hyperthyroidism and ophthalmopathy. RNA transcripts yielded amplified TCR beta CDR3 regions. First-round RT-PCR with HTBI primers amplified the TCR CDR3 region. Via MiXCR, TCRdb re-called the multiplex PCR reads, giving one row per CDR3 protein. This sample has some 150,000 distinct CDR3 sequences; roughly a fifth occur once, and the top ten carry more than 60%. The sample consisted of blood. These receptors all stem from a woman between 45 and 60 years old with Graves' hyperthyroidism that later progressed to Graves' ophthalmopathy.

CDR3 sequence: CASSMGQNTEAFF. The CDR3 DNA reads TGTGCCAGTAGTATGGGACAGAACACTGAAGCTTTCTTT. The chain links TRBV19 to TRBJ1-1; tentative D call: TRBD1 (6 bases). Trimming removed 3 bases from V and 1 base from J, with 6 bases in between. This CDR3 is 13 amino acids long. Germline V gene sequence: CDR1 LNHDA, CDR2 SQIVND (reference sequence).

This clonotype was counted ten times or more. The chain uses TRBV5-1 and TRBJ2-3, with a tentative D call TRBD2 (6 bases). CDR3 length: 13 residues. Germline CDR1 SGHRS, CDR2 YFSETQ. V was clipped by 3 bases and J by 2 bases, with 7 bases between them. The CDR3 DNA reads TGCGCCAGCAGCTGGGACTCCACAGATACGCAGTATTTT. It is translated as CASSWDSTDTQYF.

In this sample, this clonotype turned up many times. The CDR3 spells CASSVKEETQYF. The CDR3 DNA reads as TGTGCCAGCAGTGTGAAGGAAGAGACCCAGTACTTC. The genes are TRBV2 and TRBJ2-5; D unclear. The V gene's germline CDR1 is SNHLY and CDR2 FYNNEI. The CDR3 length is 12 residues. The germline V and J ends were trimmed by 4 bases and 3 bases, with 6 bases remaining between them.

The chain has TRBV11-2 and TRBJ1-1; D not resolved. CDR1 and CDR2 (germline): SGHAT, FQNNGV. V lost 2 bases to trimming and J lost 1 base, with 5 bases between them. The CDR3 sequence is 13 residues long. CDR3 sequence (DNA): TGTGCCAGCAGCTTATTAACGAACACTGAAGCTTTCTTT. It encodes CASSLLTNTEAFF.

This clonotype was detected only a few times. The chain couples TRBV20-1 to TRBJ2-1; D is perhaps TRBD2 (5 bases). V dropped 0 bases and J dropped 5 bases, with 17 bases sitting between them. Germline lookup yields CDR1 DFQATT and CDR2 SNEGSKA (reference sequence). The CDR3 totals 16 residues. CDR3: CSARDSAARRDNEQFF. The CDR3 nucleotides read TGCAGTGCTAGAGATTCAGCGGCTAGGCGAGACAATGAGCAGTTCTTC.

This clonotype was found a few times. The genes are TRBV2 and TRBJ2-1, with D perhaps matching TRBD1 (8 bases). Per germline, CDR1 SNHLY and CDR2 FYNNEI. The CDR3 is 13 residues long. The germline V and J ends were trimmed by 6 bases and 10 bases, with 16 bases remaining between them. CDR3 sequence: CASRRQGTKEQFF. CDR3 DNA sequence: TGTGCCAGCAGACGACAGGGGACTAAGGAGCAGTTCTTC.

At least ten counts were recorded for this clonotype. The chain combines TRBV27 with TRBJ2-5; perhaps TRBD1 as D (5 bases). This CDR3 is built from 15 residues. Germline CDR1 MNHEY, CDR2 SMNVEV (reference sequence). V shed 0 bases and J shed 4 bases, with 12 bases lying between them. The DNA of the CDR3 is TGTGCCAGCAGTTTATCGATCAGGGCGTTAGAGACCCAGTACTTC. Amino acid sequence: CASSLSIRALETQYF.

This clonotype was seen at least ten times. The chain couples TRBV7-2 to TRBJ2-3; TRBD1 aligns across 12 bases. From germline, CDR1 is SGHTA and CDR2 FQGNSA. CDR3 length: 23 amino acids. Trimming at V came to 1 base and at J to 0 bases, leaving 20 bases not matched to a gene. CDR3: CASSLDQGGWGTGGAVSTDTQYF. DNA for the CDR3: TGTGCCAGCAGCTTAGATCAAGGAGGGTGGGGGACAGGGGGCGCGGTTAGCACAGATACGCAGTATTTT.

This clonotype was detected once. A clone one base away is much larger, so this may be a read error. The chain employs TRBV30 and TRBJ2-1; TRBD1 might be the D (6 bases). In germline, CDR1 is GTSNPN, CDR2 SVGIG (reference sequence). The CDR3 covers 16 residues. The CDR3 bases are TGTGCCCGGAGTGTACCGTCAGGGGCCCACGCGGCTGAGCAGTTCTTC. It yields the protein CARSVPSGAHAAEQFF.

This clonotype was observed at least ten times. The chain combines TRBV27 with TRBJ1-6; 9 positions agree with TRBD1. The J segment lost 4 bases and the V segment lost 6 bases, leaving 7 bases of the junction unmatched. The CDR3 runs to 16 residues. Germline CDR1 MNHEY, CDR2 SMNVEV (reference sequence). As DNA, the CDR3 is TGTGCCAGCAGATCTACCGGGACAGGGTATAATTCACCCCTCCACTTT. It encodes CASRSTGTGYNSPLHF.

The chain recombines TRBV6-1 with TRBJ2-7; D possibly corresponds to TRBD2 (6 bases). From germline, CDR1 is MNHNS and CDR2 SASEGT. V lost 2 bases, J lost 6 bases, and 8 bases lay in between. The CDR3 length is 12 residues. CDR3 sequence: CASSELGGEQYF. Written as DNA, the CDR3 is TGTGCCAGCAGTGAATTGGGGGGCGAGCAGTACTTC.

This clonotype appeared many times. The chain employs TRBV6-1 and TRBJ2-5; D possibly matches TRBD1 or TRBD2 (5 bases each). CDR1 MNHNS and CDR2 SASEGT come from the germline V gene. The CDR3 consists of 16 residues. V shed 5 bases and J shed 5 bases, with 21 bases lying between them. The CDR3 DNA reads as TGTGCCAGCAGTATTACCGGTATGGGGGAAGTGGAGACCCAGTACTTC. Translated: CASSITGMGEVETQYF.

This clonotype showed up many times. The chain links TRBV5-8 to TRBJ2-2; D might be TRBD2 (5 bases). The CDR3 is 13 residues long. Trimming took off 2 bases at V and 5 bases at J, with 7 bases between the two ends. Germline lookup yields CDR1 SGHTS and CDR2 YDEGEE. CDR3 sequence reads: CASSLAETGELFF. The CDR3 DNA sequence: TGTGCCAGCAGCTTAGCGGAAACCGGGGAGCTGTTTTTT. Combining the CDR3 with reference TRBV5-8 and TRBJ2-2 gives the whole variable domain EAGVTQSPTHLIKTRGQQATLRCSPISGHTSVYWYQQALGLGLQFLLWYDEGEERNRGNFPPRFSGRQFPNYSSELNVNALELEDSALYLCASSLAETGELFFGEGSRLTVL.

V is TRBV6-1 and J is TRBJ1-1; 7 bases agree with TRBD1. The V gene's germline CDR1 is MNHNS and CDR2 SASEGT. V lost 6 bases and J lost 4; bases outside the gene matches: 8. This CDR3 region has 14 residues. CDR3 residues: CASRDRRGPTEAFF. CDR3 nucleotides: TGTGCCAGCAGGGACAGGAGGGGACCCACTGAAGCTTTCTTT.

This clonotype was seen ten or more times. V is TRBV20-1 and J is TRBJ2-1; 8 bases line up with TRBD2. J lost 8 bases, V lost 1 base, and 16 bases had no gene match. The germline V gene encodes CDR1 DFQATT and CDR2 SNEGSKA (reference sequence). This CDR3 region has 17 residues. CDR3 in DNA: TGCAGTGCTAGAGCTTCCAAGGGTGCGGGGGGAGGGGATGAGCAGTTCTTC. Translation gives CSARASKGAGGGDEQFF.

This clonotype was detected only a few times. The chain combines TRBV10-3 with TRBJ2-5, with D perhaps TRBD2 (6 bases). Germline CDR1 and CDR2: ENHRY and SYGVKD. Trimming removed 5 bases from V and 2 bases from J, with 9 bases in between. The CDR3 length is 13 residues. CDR3 in DNA: TGTGCCATCAGTAGGGGAGGTCAAGAGACCCAGTACTTC. Translation gives CAISRGGQETQYF.

V usage is TRBV28 and J usage is TRBJ2-7; D call uncertain. The V gene's germline CDR1 is MDHEN and CDR2 SYDVKM. V gave up 4 bases and J gave up 4 bases, with 8 bases separating them. This CDR3 spans 12 amino acids. In DNA, the CDR3 is TGTGCCAGCAGTTCATCGACATACGAGCAGTACTTC. It is translated as CASSSSTYEQYF. Full variable domain (rest looked up from reference TRBV28 and TRBJ2-7): DVKVTQSSRYLVKRTGEKVFLECVQDMDHENMFWYRQDPGLGLRLIYFSYDVKMKEKGDIPEGYSVSREKKERFSLILESASTNQTSMYLCASSSSTYEQYFGPGTRLTVT.

This clonotype was detected ten times or more. This sequence joins TRBV20-1 and TRBJ2-1; 7 nucleotides agree with TRBD2. The CDR3 runs to 17 residues. The V gene end was trimmed by 1 base and the J gene end by 0 bases; junction bases not matched to a gene: 9. CDR1 and CDR2 (germline): DFQATT, SNEGSKA (reference sequence). The CDR3 DNA is TGCAGTGCTAGAGTTCGGTCCCCGGGAGGCTCCTACAATGAGCAGTTCTTC. It encodes CSARVRSPGGSYNEQFF.

This clonotype was picked up a small number of times. A read error is likely, as this CDR3 ends without the conserved phenylalanine or tryptophan. This chain uses TRBV28 with TRBJ2-7; D remains unclear. The V gene's germline CDR1 is MDHEN and CDR2 SYDVKM. The CDR3 has 13 residues. Deletions cut 3 bases from V and 2 bases from J, with 8 bases between. The CDR3 DNA reads TGTGCCAGCAGTTTGCCAGCGCCCTACGAGCAGTACCTC. This gives the protein CASSLPAPYEQYL.

V gene TRBV6-1 combines with J gene TRBJ2-2, with 11 bases matching TRBD1. This CDR3 comprises 19 residues. CDR1 MNHNS and CDR2 SASEGT come from the germline V gene. J lost 0 bases, V lost 5 bases, and 11 bases had no gene match. The CDR3 reads CASSTLPDRGPTNTGELFF. The CDR3 bases are TGTGCCAGCAGTACCCTCCCGGACAGGGGGCCTACGAACACCGGGGAGCTGTTTTTT.

This clonotype was seen a few times. The V gene is TRBV4-1, the J gene TRBJ2-1; 9 nucleotides align to TRBD2. This CDR3 contains 15 residues. The V gene end was trimmed by 4 bases and the J gene end by 5 bases; junction bases not matched to a gene: 6. Germline loops: CDR1 MGHRA, CDR2 YSYEKL. CDR3 DNA sequence: TGCGCCAGCAGCCTAGCGGGAGTGAGAGACAATGAGCAGTTCTTC. It translates to CASSLAGVRDNEQFF.

V usage is TRBV10-3 and J usage is TRBJ2-3; D not certain. V was cut by 9 bases and J by 0 bases, with 4 bases left in between. The length of the CDR3 is 11 residues. Germline V gene data show CDR1 as ENHRY and CDR2 as SYGVKD. The CDR3 coding sequence is TGTGCCATGGCAAGCACAGATACGCAGTATTTT. Translated, it gives CAMASTDTQYF.

This clonotype has a count of ten or more. The chain uses TRBV28 and TRBJ1-2; TRBD1 matches 8 bases. Losses at the gene ends were 6 bases for V and 9 bases for J; bases not matched to a gene: 15. From germline, CDR1 is MDHEN and CDR2 SYDVKM. There are 15 residues in the CDR3. The CDR3 region has the DNA TGTGCCAGCAGGGACTTCTCGGACAGGGCGAAGAGCTACACCTTC. Its translation: CASRDFSDRAKSYTF.

The rearrangement joins TRBV10-2 to TRBJ2-3, with 13 nucleotides matching TRBD2. Looked up from germline, CDR1 is WSHSY and CDR2 is SAAADI. The trim removed 6 bases at V and 3 bases at J, leaving 9 bases unmatched. CDR3 length: 17 residues. CDR3 in amino acids: CASRINGLAGVTDTQYF. In DNA, the CDR3 is TGCGCCAGCAGGATAAATGGACTAGCGGGAGTGACAGATACGCAGTATTTT.

The chain couples TRBV28 to TRBJ2-7; 10 bases map to TRBD2. Trimming at V came to 7 bases and at J to 0 bases, leaving 6 bases not matched to a gene. Looked up from germline, CDR1 is MDHEN and CDR2 is SYDVKM. This CDR3 region has 15 residues. CDR3 DNA: TGTGCCAGCACGGCTAGCGGGGGAAGCTCCTACGAGCAGTACTTC. Amino acid sequence: CASTASGGSSYEQYF.

The table lists this clonotype with many counts. The chain recombines TRBV29-1 with TRBJ2-1, with 7 bases matching TRBD2. CDR3 length: 14 amino acids. Per germline, CDR1 SQVTM and CDR2 ANQGSEA. J lost 4 bases, V lost 2 bases, and 5 bases had no gene match. The CDR3 region is CSVELGRAYNEQFF. The CDR3, as DNA: TGCAGCGTTGAACTAGGGAGGGCGTACAATGAGCAGTTCTTC.

The CDR3 region is CSARDYRVYEQYF. CDR3 coding DNA: TGCAGTGCTAGAGATTACAGAGTCTACGAGCAGTACTTC. The chain employs TRBV20-1 and TRBJ2-7; no reliable D call. The length of the CDR3 is 13 residues. The germline CDR1 and CDR2 sequences are DFQATT and SNEGSKA (reference sequence). Trimming removed 0 bases from V and 3 bases from J, with 9 bases in between.

This clonotype was observed many times. The chain couples TRBV11-2 to TRBJ2-1; 9 bases match TRBD2. Germline assignment: CDR1 SGHAT and CDR2 FQNNGV. Trimming cost V 5 bases and J 6 bases; bases outside gene matches: 14. CDR3 length equals 17 residues. CDR3 protein: CASSTTLASGVSNEQFF. The CDR3 DNA is TGTGCCAGCAGCACCACCCTGGCTAGCGGGGTGTCCAATGAGCAGTTCTTC.

This clonotype was seen only a few times. V is TRBV28 and J is TRBJ1-3, with D possibly matching TRBD1 (6 bases). The V gene's germline CDR1 is MDHEN and CDR2 SYDVKM. The CDR3 loop spans 15 amino acids. The V and J ends lost 6 bases and 3 bases respectively, with 15 bases between them. The CDR3, as DNA: TGTGCCAGCAGCCCAGGGGATCGTGATGGAAACACCATATATTTT. Amino acid sequence: CASSPGDRDGNTIYF.

This clonotype was observed many times. V and J are TRBV27 and TRBJ2-3; 9 nucleotides agree with TRBD2. Germline V gives CDR1 MNHEY, CDR2 SMNVEV (reference sequence). The CDR3 contains 15 residues. Trimming cost V 2 bases and J 9 bases; bases outside gene matches: 9. The CDR3 DNA follows: TGTGCCAGCAGTTTACTAGCGGGAACTAAAGGGACGCAGTATTTT. Its protein product is CASSLLAGTKGTQYF.

The chain has TRBV5-6 and TRBJ2-7; TRBD1 or TRBD2 may be the D gene (5 bases each). With 1 base removed from V and 5 bases from J, the gap between germline ends came to 10 bases. CDR1 is SGHDT and CDR2 is YYEEEE in the germline V gene. The CDR3 has 13 amino acids. This chain's CDR3 is CASSLIGDHEQYF. The CDR3 coding sequence is TGTGCCAGCAGCTTGATAGGGGACCACGAGCAGTACTTC.

The J gene is TRBJ1-1, the V gene TRBV12-3 or TRBV12-4; no clear D gene. V lost 4 bases and J 3 bases, leaving 6 bases between the germline ends. This CDR3 has 12 residues. CDR3 sequence (DNA): TGTGCCAGCAGTTCTGCCTACACTGAAGCTTTCTTT. Translating it yields CASSSAYTEAFF.